These T cell receptor beta chains were read from a single sample in a study of CD8+ T cells in alopecia areata. TCRdb keeps only in-frame clones here, not all; method: immunoSEQ multiplex PCR. Found here are about 210,000 clones, 35% to 40% of them singletons; the top ten hold around 0.48%. Source: CD4+ T cells sorted from blood, taken around week 30, from a patient treated with tofacitinib. Receptor source: a human donor with alopecia areata. CDR3s include the opening cysteine and the closing phenylalanine or tryptophan. D genes are given only for firm matches. Clone size is given for some rows only: seen once, a few or many times, or a class if the clone is expanded.

v_gene	j_gene	d_gene	abundance	CDR3nt	CDR3aa
TRBV10-3	TRBJ1-3	NA	few	TGTGCCATCAGTGATTCGTGGAACACCATATATTTT	CAISDSWNTIYF
TRBV5-6	TRBJ2-1	TRBD2	NA	TGTGCCAGCAGCTTGGGACTAGCGGGAGTATCCAATGAGCAGTTCTTC	CASSLGLAGVSNEQFF
TRBV6-5	TRBJ1-5	TRBD1	NA	TGTGCCAGCAGTTACTCGGGACAGGACAATCAGCCCCAGCATTTT	CASSYSGQDNQPQHF
TRBV6-1	TRBJ1-1	TRBD1	NA	TGTGCCACCCAGAGACAGGGAGGCTACACTGAAGCTTTCTTT	CATQRQGGYTEAFF
TRBV7-3	TRBJ2-2	NA	NA	TGTGCCAGCACCTCCCATCGCAACACCGGGGAGCTGTTTTTT	CASTSHRNTGELFF
TRBV29-1	TRBJ2-3	NA	NA	TGCAGCGTTGAATCCGACGGTGGGCCGGATACGCAGTATTTT	CSVESDGGPDTQYF
TRBV27	TRBJ2-7	TRBD2	NA	TGTGCCAGCAGCCCTCAGCTACGGGGGGCCTACGAGCAGTACTTC	CASSPQLRGAYEQYF
TRBV7-9	TRBJ1-5	NA	few	TGTGCCAGCAGCTTAGACCCAGGACAGCCCCAGCATTTT	CASSLDPGQPQHF
TRBV18	TRBJ2-5	TRBD2	NA	TGTGCCAGCTCACTAGCGGGAGTGGGAGAGACCCAGTACTTC	CASSLAGVGETQYF
TRBV6-5	TRBJ2-7	NA	NA	TGTGCCAGCAGTTCCGGGGCCCCCTACGAGCAGTACTTC	CASSSGAPYEQYF
TRBV6-6	TRBJ1-2	TRBD1	few	TGTGCCAGCAGTCCGGGACAGGGGAGAGCGAACTATGGCTACACCTTC	CASSPGQGRANYGYTF
TRBV7-9	TRBJ2-7	TRBD2	NA	TGTGCCAGCAGCGAACAGGGAGCGGGGGGAGGCTACGAGCAGTACTTC	CASSEQGAGGGYEQYF
TRBV19	TRBJ1-5	NA	NA	TGTGCCAGTAGTTCGTACAGCTATAGCAATCAGCCCCAGCATTTT	CASSSYSYSNQPQHF
TRBV19	TRBJ2-3	NA	NA	TGTGCCAGTAGCTGGGCGGGGAGGACAGATACGCAGTATTTT	CASSWAGRTDTQYF
TRBV2	TRBJ1-4	TRBD1	few	TGTGCCAGCAGCTCGGACAGGGGTGAAAAACTGTTTTTT	CASSSDRGEKLFF
TRBV5-1	TRBJ2-7	NA	few	TGCGCCAGCAGCATGGACAGTTCCTACGAGCAGTACTTC	CASSMDSSYEQYF
TRBV4-1	TRBJ1-6	TRBD1	NA	TGCGCCAGCAGCCTTCGGATGGGACAGGGGAATTCACCCCTCCACTTT	CASSLRMGQGNSPLHF
TRBV9	TRBJ2-5	NA	NA	TGTGCCTCGGGCCAGCAAGAGACCCAGTACTTC	CASGQQETQYF
TRBV7-9	TRBJ2-1	TRBD1	NA	TGTGCCAGCAGCCCCAGGACAGGGAATCCATACAATGAGCAGTTCTTC	CASSPRTGNPYNEQFF
TRBV2	TRBJ2-7	NA	few	TGTGCCAGCACAACCCCGGGGGAGTCCTACGAGCAGTACTTC	CASTTPGESYEQYF
TRBV7-2	TRBJ2-1	NA	NA	TGTGCCAGCAGCCTAGTCCCAGGGACCCCTTACAATGAGCAGTTCTTC	CASSLVPGTPYNEQFF
TRBV7-6	TRBJ2-5	NA	NA	TGTGCCAGCAGCTTAGTCATCCGGACCGGTCGGGGGAGAGAGACCCAGTACTTC	CASSLVIRTGRGRETQYF
TRBV30	TRBJ1-3	TRBD1	NA	TGTGCCTGGAGTGGGACAGGTAGCTCTGGAAACACCATATATTTT	CAWSGTGSSGNTIYF
TRBV11-2	TRBJ2-3	NA	NA	TGTGCCAGCAGCCCGGACTACGTGCAGTATTTT	CASSPDYVQYF
TRBV5-1	TRBJ2-7	NA	NA	TGCGCCAGCAGCCCGGCCCTAGCGAGTAAATACGAGCAGTACTTC	CASSPALASKYEQYF
TRBV11-2	TRBJ1-2	NA	once	TGTGCCAGCGGTTCTCGGCGGGAAGGACGTCGAGGCTACACCTTC	CASGSRREGRRGYTF
TRBV11-1	TRBJ1-2	NA	NA	TGTGCCAGCAGCTTGACAGGAACCTACTATGGCTACACCTTC	CASSLTGTYYGYTF
TRBV7-2	TRBJ1-2	NA	NA	TGTGCCAGCAGCCCATCCTTCGGGACACCCTATGGCTACACCTTC	CASSPSFGTPYGYTF
TRBV6-5	TRBJ2-3	NA	NA	TGTGCCAGCAGTTACCTCACAGGGACAGATACGCAGTATTTT	CASSYLTGTDTQYF
TRBV7-2	TRBJ1-1	TRBD1	NA	TGTGCCAGCAGCTCCCGACAGGGGAATGGTGAAGCTTTCTTT	CASSSRQGNGEAFF
TRBV15	TRBJ2-7	NA	NA	TGTGCCACCAGCAGCCCGGTCGGGGAAGGCCAATACGAGCAGTACTTC	CATSSPVGEGQYEQYF
TRBV5-6	TRBJ2-7	TRBD2	NA	TGTGCCAGCAGCGTCCTACTAGCGAGGGTCTCCTACGAGCAGTACTTC	CASSVLLARVSYEQYF
TRBV5-4	TRBJ2-5	NA	few	TGTGCCAGCAGCTTGGGTCCGAACCAGTACTTC	CASSLGPNQYF
TRBV25-1	TRBJ2-7	TRBD1	NA	TGTGCCAGCAATTCCGGGACAGGGAGGTACGAGCAGTACTTC	CASNSGTGRYEQYF
TRBV11-2	TRBJ1-1	NA	once	TGTGCCAGCAGCTCTGCCCATTTTTTAGGGGGACCAAGGAACACTGAAGCTTTCTTT	CASSSAHFLGGPRNTEAFF
TRBV2	TRBJ2-7	TRBD1	NA	TGTGCCAGCAGGGAGACAGGGGGCGACGAGCAGTACTTC	CASRETGGDEQYF
TRBV10-3	TRBJ2-1	TRBD2	NA	TGTGCCATCAGTGTCGCTAGCGGGGATTTAAATGAGCAGTTCTTC	CAISVASGDLNEQFF
TRBV5-6	TRBJ2-5	NA	once	TGTGCCAGCAGCTTGGACAGGGCAGAGACCCAGTACTTC	CASSLDRAETQYF
TRBV27	TRBJ2-7	TRBD1	many	TGTGCCAGCACCACTGCGGACAGGCTGCACTCCTACGAGCAGTACTTC	CASTTADRLHSYEQYF
TRBV7-6	TRBJ2-1	NA	NA	TGTGCCAGCAGCTTACTTTCGGGGGCTGACTACAATGAGCAGTTCTTC	CASSLLSGADYNEQFF
TRBV30	TRBJ1-4	NA	few	TGTGCCTGGAGTGTACAGGGACTTTGGGAAAAACTGTTTTTT	CAWSVQGLWEKLFF
TRBV23-1	TRBJ2-7	NA	NA	TGCGCCAGCAGTCAACCACTTTCTTACGAGCAGTACTTC	CASSQPLSYEQYF
TRBV2	TRBJ1-2	NA	NA	TGTGCCAGCCTTTTGACGCCGGGTAACTATGGCTACACCTTC	CASLLTPGNYGYTF
TRBV29-1	TRBJ1-2	NA	few	TGCAGCGTTCTTCCGGTTCATCTATATGGCTACACCTTC	CSVLPVHLYGYTF
TRBV10-3	TRBJ2-5	TRBD2	few	TGTGCCATCCGCCGTACTAGCGACCAAGAGACCCAGTACTTC	CAIRRTSDQETQYF
TRBV19	TRBJ1-5	NA	NA	TGTGCCAGTAGTATCATTGGGATTAGCAATCAGCCCCAGCATTTT	CASSIIGISNQPQHF
TRBV5-1	TRBJ2-7	TRBD1	few	TGCGCCAGCACCCGGGACAGGGTTTATGACGAGCAGTACTTC	CASTRDRVYDEQYF
TRBV30	TRBJ1-1	TRBD1	NA	TGTGCCTGGAGCGGACAGGGGGCTGAAGCTTTCTTT	CAWSGQGAEAFF
TRBV29-1	TRBJ2-7	NA	once	TGCAGCGCCAGAGGGGAGCCGTCGAGCTCCTACGAGCAGTACTTC	CSARGEPSSSYEQYF
TRBV4-1	TRBJ2-5	TRBD2	few	TGCGCCAGCAGCTTGCGACTAGCGGGAGAGACCCAGTACTTC	CASSLRLAGETQYF
TRBV7-6	TRBJ2-2	TRBD2	few	TGTGCCAGCAGCTTAGCTCCTAGCGGGATAACCGGGGAGCTGTTTTTT	CASSLAPSGITGELFF
TRBV10-3	TRBJ1-6	NA	NA	TGTGCCATCAGGGGGGCCGGGAATTCACCCCTCCACTTT	CAIRGAGNSPLHF